These T cell receptor beta chains were read from a single sample in a study of blood T cell repertoires in COVID-19. Assay used: immunoSEQ multiplex PCR; TCRdb lists only in-frame clones, some missing. The repertoire consists of more than 300,000 clones, with roughly 90% occurring once and the leading ten covering approximately 0.98%. The sample was peripheral blood. These receptors were taken from a woman between 40 and 50 years old with COVID-19, enrolled during active disease. Both conserved end residues are part of each CDR3. D genes are given only for firm matches. Not all rows give a size; the values are once, few, many and, for expanded clones, a class.

length	J	D	size	V	CDR3	DNA
15	TRBJ1-5	-	-	TRBV28	CASSFLGVSNQPQHF	TGTGCCAGCAGTTTTCTGGGAGTGAGCAATCAGCCCCAGCATTTT
15	TRBJ2-5	-	-	TRBV19	CASSMGRSLQETQYF	TGTGCCAGTAGTATGGGGCGCAGCCTACAAGAGACCCAGTACTTC
16	TRBJ2-2	-	-	TRBV6-5	CASSLGQRANTGELFF	TGTGCCAGCAGTTTGGGACAAAGGGCGAACACCGGGGAGCTGTTTTTT
15	TRBJ2-5	-	few	TRBV7-2	CASSLVIDSQETQYF	TGTGCCAGCAGCTTAGTTATAGACTCCCAAGAGACCCAGTACTTC
16	TRBJ1-5	TRBD1	-	TRBV28	CASSRLEQGGRQPQHF	TGTGCCAGCAGCAGGCTGGAGCAGGGGGGACGTCAGCCCCAGCATTTT
17	TRBJ1-2	TRBD1	-	TRBV11-2	CASRSGGLGDREFGYTF	TGTGCCAGCAGGTCCGGCGGCTTGGGGGACAGGGAGTTCGGCTACACCTTC
14	TRBJ2-5	TRBD1	-	TRBV5-5	CASSFRNRGQTQYF	TGTGCCAGCAGCTTCCGTAACAGGGGACAGACCCAGTACTTC
19	TRBJ2-3	TRBD2	-	TRBV27	CASSLSVLRLAGDTDTQYF	TGTGCCAGCAGTTTATCGGTCCTTCGACTAGCGGGGGACACAGATACGCAGTATTTT
14	TRBJ1-2	TRBD1	-	TRBV7-9	CASSLAGQSGGYTF	TGTGCCAGCAGCTTAGCGGGACAGTCCGGAGGCTACACCTTC
13	TRBJ2-7	-	-	TRBV28	CASIDGRSYEQYF	TGTGCCAGCATAGATGGCAGGTCCTACGAGCAGTACTTC
13	TRBJ2-7	TRBD1	-	TRBV7-7	CASSLRQGNEQYF	TGTGCTAGCAGCTTGAGACAGGGCAACGAGCAGTACTTC
14	TRBJ1-1	-	-	TRBV27	CASSSPPGGGLAFF	TGTGCCAGCAGTTCACCCCCGGGGGGGGGTTTAGCTTTCTTT
16	TRBJ2-1	TRBD2	-	TRBV11-2	CASSLVGSGRVIEQFF	TGTGCCAGCAGCTTAGTCGGTAGCGGGAGGGTGATTGAGCAGTTCTTC
20	TRBJ2-7	-	-	TRBV4-3	CASSQARAGTQFRDRYEQYF	TGCGCCAGCAGCCAAGCCAGAGCCGGGACACAATTCCGCGATCGGTACGAGCAGTACTTC
16	TRBJ1-1	-	-	TRBV27	CASSLSAGELNTEAFF	TGTGCCAGCAGTTTATCCGCCGGGGAGCTGAACACTGAAGCTTTCTTT
18	TRBJ2-1	TRBD2	-	TRBV7-3	CASSLMRQGTSFYNEQFF	TGTGCCAGCAGCCTTATGCGTCAAGGGACTAGTTTCTACAATGAGCAGTTCTTC
11	TRBJ1-2	-	-	TRBV20-1	CSARFIYGYTF	TGCAGTGCTAGATTCATCTATGGCTACACCTTC
13	TRBJ1-5	-	-	TRBV19	CASSITSNQPQHF	TGTGCCAGTAGTATAACAAGCAATCAGCCCCAGCATTTT
15	TRBJ2-7	-	-	TRBV7-3	CASSLNGGSSYEQYF	TGTGCCAGCAGTCTAAATGGGGGGAGCTCCTACGAGCAGTACTTC
17	TRBJ2-1	-	-	TRBV4-3	CASSPSRATDSYNEQFF	TGCGCCAGCAGCCCCTCCAGGGCCACCGACTCCTACAATGAGCAGTTCTTC
14	TRBJ2-1	TRBD2	-	TRBV9	CASSGLAGVNEQFF	TGTGCCAGCAGCGGACTAGCGGGAGTCAATGAGCAGTTCTTC
14	TRBJ2-7	TRBD1	-	TRBV27	CASSLSTGPYEQYF	TGTGCCAGCAGTTTATCGACAGGGCCCTACGAGCAGTACTTC
16	TRBJ2-7	TRBD1	-	TRBV6-5	CASSYRGTGLDGEQYF	TGTGCCAGCAGTTACCGGGGGACAGGGCTCGATGGCGAGCAGTACTTC
14	TRBJ2-3	-	-	TRBV24-1	CATKMTGTTDTQYF	TGTGCCACAAAAATGACAGGAACCACAGATACGCAGTATTTT
15	TRBJ1-1	-	-	TRBV27	CASSLSRLWGAEAFF	TGTGCCAGCAGTTTATCACGGCTTTGGGGCGCTGAAGCTTTCTTT
15	TRBJ1-2	TRBD1	-	TRBV18	CASSPFRDRDFGYTF	TGTGCCAGCTCACCGTTCCGGGACAGGGACTTCGGCTACACCTTC
15	TRBJ2-7	-	-	TRBV11-1	CASSQGAGSRNEQYF	TGTGCCAGCAGCCAAGGGGCCGGGTCTCGTAACGAGCAGTACTTC
15	TRBJ2-7	TRBD2	-	TRBV3-1/TRBV3-2	CASSQGGGGAMEQYF	TGTGCCAGCAGCCAAGGCGGCGGGGGGGCCATGGAGCAGTACTTC
11	TRBJ1-5	-	-	TRBV12-3/TRBV12-4	CATGQSRPQHF	TGTGCCACCGGACAGTCCCGGCCCCAGCATTTT
12	TRBJ2-1	-	-	TRBV28	CASSSPGNEQFF	TGTGCCAGCAGTTCCCCGGGGAACGAGCAGTTCTTC
15	TRBJ2-2	TRBD2	-	TRBV18	CASSPRRGGTGELFF	TGTGCCAGCTCACCACGAAGGGGAGGGACCGGGGAGCTGTTTTTT
13	TRBJ1-2	-	-	TRBV29-1	CSVEDKTNYGYTF	TGCAGCGTTGAAGACAAGACAAACTATGGCTACACCTTC
15	TRBJ1-1	-	-	TRBV4-3	CASSQDQGYGAEAFF	TGCGCCAGCAGCCAAGACCAGGGTTACGGCGCTGAAGCTTTCTTT
12	TRBJ1-1	-	-	TRBV5-6	CASSTLNTEAFF	TGTGCCAGCAGCACTTTGAACACTGAAGCTTTCTTT
17	TRBJ2-7	TRBD1	-	TRBV10-3	CAISESIVRGPNYEQYF	TGTGCCATCAGTGAGTCGATCGTTAGGGGGCCAAACTACGAGCAGTACTTC
16	TRBJ1-6	-	-	TRBV21-1	CASSKTRDLRQGTLHF	TGTGCCAGCAGTAAAACCCGGGACCTAAGGCAGGGGACCCTCCACTTT
15	TRBJ1-1	-	-	TRBV3-1/TRBV3-2	CASSQDDRTNTEAFF	TGTGCCAGCAGCCAAGACGACAGGACTAACACTGAAGCTTTCTTT
15	TRBJ2-2	-	-	TRBV5-4	CASSQKDRNTGELFF	TGTGCCAGCAGCCAAAAGGACAGGAACACCGGGGAGCTGTTTTTT
15	TRBJ2-7	TRBD1	-	TRBV5-1	CASSSLPGTAYEQYF	TGCGCCAGCAGCTCCCTACCCGGGACAGCCTACGAGCAGTACTTC
14	TRBJ2-1	TRBD1	-	TRBV9	CASSEAGTEYEQFF	TGTGCCAGCAGCGAGGCCGGGACAGAATATGAGCAGTTCTTC
13	TRBJ1-1	TRBD1	-	TRBV11-2	CASSTDRVTEAFF	TGTGCCAGCAGCACCGACAGGGTCACTGAAGCTTTCTTT
16	TRBJ1-2	-	-	TRBV28	CASINGGGANNYGYTF	TGTGCCAGCATCAACGGGGGGGGCGCAAATAACTATGGCTACACCTTC
15	TRBJ2-7	-	few	TRBV5-5	CASSLYSSRSYEQYF	TGTGCCAGCAGCTTGTACAGTTCCCGCTCCTACGAGCAGTACTTC
14	TRBJ2-1	-	-	TRBV6-5	CASSYGQDYNEQFF	TGTGCCAGCAGTTACGGGCAGGACTACAATGAGCAGTTCTTC
15	TRBJ2-7	TRBD1	-	TRBV27	CASSLPGTVLYEQYF	TGTGCCAGCAGTTTGCCCGGGACAGTCCTCTACGAGCAGTACTTC
15	TRBJ2-7	-	-	TRBV9	CASSVGAGFLHEQYF	TGTGCCAGCAGCGTGGGAGCTGGGTTTCTCCACGAGCAGTACTTC
17	TRBJ1-1	-	-	TRBV6-2/TRBV6-3	CASSHPLRGPRGTEAFF	TGTGCCAGCAGTCACCCCCTGAGGGGTCCGCGGGGCACTGAAGCTTTCTTT
13	TRBJ2-5	-	-	TRBV15	CATSRAGVETQYF	TGTGCCACCAGCAGAGCCGGGGTAGAGACCCAGTACTTC
17	TRBJ1-5	-	-	TRBV3-1/TRBV3-2	CASSQGKYRTDNQPQHF	TGTGCCAGCAGCCAAGGAAAATATCGGACAGACAATCAGCCCCAGCATTTT
18	TRBJ2-6	TRBD2	once	TRBV7-9	CASSLDRGEISGANVLTF	TGTGCCAGCAGCTTAGATCGGGGGGAGATCTCTGGGGCCAACGTCCTGACTTTC
14	TRBJ1-2	-	-	TRBV28	CASSLVRQGYGYTF	TGTGCCAGCAGTTTAGTGAGGCAGGGCTATGGCTACACCTTC
15	TRBJ1-5	TRBD1	-	TRBV7-2	CASSPRTGFNQPQHF	TGTGCCAGCAGCCCCAGGACAGGGTTCAATCAGCCCCAGCATTTT
15	TRBJ1-6	TRBD1	few	TRBV7-3	CASSPTGGFGSPLHF	TGTGCCAGCAGCCCTACAGGGGGTTTCGGTTCACCCCTCCACTTT
12	TRBJ2-7	-	-	TRBV12-3/TRBV12-4	CASSLAQAKQYF	TGTGCCAGCAGTTTAGCCCAGGCAAAGCAGTACTTC
14	TRBJ2-7	TRBD1	-	TRBV3-1/TRBV3-2	CASSHRTGMGEQYF	TGTGCCAGCAGCCATCGGACAGGGATGGGCGAGCAGTACTTC
13	TRBJ2-3	-	-	TRBV5-1	CASSSQGTDTQYF	TGCGCCAGCAGCTCGCAGGGCACAGATACGCAGTATTTT
17	TRBJ1-4	TRBD1	-	TRBV27	CASTTSTGSGTNEKLFF	TGTGCCAGCACCACCTCGACAGGGTCCGGAACTAATGAAAAACTGTTTTTT